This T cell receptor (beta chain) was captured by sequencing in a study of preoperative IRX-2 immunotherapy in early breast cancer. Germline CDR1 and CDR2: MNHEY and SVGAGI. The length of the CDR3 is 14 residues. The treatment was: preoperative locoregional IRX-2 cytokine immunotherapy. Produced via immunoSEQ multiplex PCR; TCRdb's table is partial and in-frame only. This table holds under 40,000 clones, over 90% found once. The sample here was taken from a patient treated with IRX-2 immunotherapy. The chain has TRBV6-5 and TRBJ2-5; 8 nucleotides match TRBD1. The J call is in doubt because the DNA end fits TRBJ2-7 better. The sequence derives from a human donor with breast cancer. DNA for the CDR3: TGTGCCAGCAGCCGGACAGGGAGCTCCTACGAGCAGTACTTC. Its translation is CASSRTGSSYEQYF.